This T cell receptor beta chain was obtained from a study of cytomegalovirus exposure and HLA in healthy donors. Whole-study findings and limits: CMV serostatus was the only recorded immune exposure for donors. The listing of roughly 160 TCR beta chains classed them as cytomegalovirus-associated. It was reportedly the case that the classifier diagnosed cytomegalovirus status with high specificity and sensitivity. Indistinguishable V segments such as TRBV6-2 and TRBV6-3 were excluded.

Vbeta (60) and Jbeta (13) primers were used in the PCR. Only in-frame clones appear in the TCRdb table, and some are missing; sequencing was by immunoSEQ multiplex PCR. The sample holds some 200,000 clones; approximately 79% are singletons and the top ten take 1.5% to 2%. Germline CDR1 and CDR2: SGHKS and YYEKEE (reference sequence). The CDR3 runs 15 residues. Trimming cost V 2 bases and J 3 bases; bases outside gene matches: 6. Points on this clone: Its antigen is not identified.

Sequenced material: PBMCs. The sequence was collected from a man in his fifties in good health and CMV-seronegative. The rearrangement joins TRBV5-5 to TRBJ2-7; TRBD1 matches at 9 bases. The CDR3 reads CASSLLWDRDYEQYF. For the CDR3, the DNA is TGTGCCAGCAGCTTACTTTGGGACAGGGACTACGAGCAGTACTTC.